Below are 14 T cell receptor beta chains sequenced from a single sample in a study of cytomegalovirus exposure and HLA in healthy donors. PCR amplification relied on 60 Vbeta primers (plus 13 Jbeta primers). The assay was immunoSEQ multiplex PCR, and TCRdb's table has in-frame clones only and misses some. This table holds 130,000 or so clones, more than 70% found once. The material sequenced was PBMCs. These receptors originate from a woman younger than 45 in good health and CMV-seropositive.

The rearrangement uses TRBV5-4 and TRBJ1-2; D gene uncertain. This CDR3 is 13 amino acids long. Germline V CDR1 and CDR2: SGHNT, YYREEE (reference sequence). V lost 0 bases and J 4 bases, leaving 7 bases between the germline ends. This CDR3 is CASSLAGGYGYTF. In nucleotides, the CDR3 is TGTGCCAGCAGCTTGGCAGGTGGCTATGGCTACACCTTC.

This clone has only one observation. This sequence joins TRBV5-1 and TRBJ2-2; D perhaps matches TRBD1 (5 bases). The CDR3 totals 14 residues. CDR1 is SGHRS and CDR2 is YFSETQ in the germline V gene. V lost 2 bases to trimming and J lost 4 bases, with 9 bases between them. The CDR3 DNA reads TGCGCCAGCAGCTTAACAGGAATCACCGGGGAGCTGTTTTTT. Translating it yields CASSLTGITGELFF.

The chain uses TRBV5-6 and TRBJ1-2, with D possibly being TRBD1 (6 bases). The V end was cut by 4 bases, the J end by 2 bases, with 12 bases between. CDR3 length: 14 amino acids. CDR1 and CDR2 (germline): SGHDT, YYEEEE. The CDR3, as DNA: TGTGCCAGCAGCCTAGGGGGAGAAAACTATGGCTACACCTTC. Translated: CASSLGGENYGYTF.

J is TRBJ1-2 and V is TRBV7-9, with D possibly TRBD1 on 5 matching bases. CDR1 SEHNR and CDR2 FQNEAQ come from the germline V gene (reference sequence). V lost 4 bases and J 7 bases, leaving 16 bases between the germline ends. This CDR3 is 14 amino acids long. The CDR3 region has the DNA TGTGCCAGCAGCTCCCCGGGGGTAACGGGTGGCTACACCTTC. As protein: CASSSPGVTGGYTF.

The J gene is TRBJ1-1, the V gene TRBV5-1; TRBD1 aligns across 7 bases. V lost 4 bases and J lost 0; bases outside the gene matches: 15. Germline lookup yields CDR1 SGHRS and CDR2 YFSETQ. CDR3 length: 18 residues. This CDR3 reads CASSIPQGGPTMNTEAFF. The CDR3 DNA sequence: TGCGCCAGCAGCATACCGCAGGGGGGCCCGACAATGAACACTGAAGCTTTCTTT. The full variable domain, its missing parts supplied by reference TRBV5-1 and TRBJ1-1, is KAGVTQTPRYLIKTRGQQVTLSCSPISGHRSVSWYQQTPGQGLQFLFEYFSETQRNKGNFPGRFSGRQFSNSRSEMNVSTLELGDSALYLCASSIPQGGPTMNTEAFFGQGTRLTVV.

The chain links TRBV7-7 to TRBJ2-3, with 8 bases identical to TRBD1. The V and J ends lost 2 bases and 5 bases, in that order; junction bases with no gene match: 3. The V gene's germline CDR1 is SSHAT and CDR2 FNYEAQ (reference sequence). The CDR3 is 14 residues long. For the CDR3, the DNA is TGTGCCAGCAGCTTATCAGGGGGCGTAGATACGCAGTATTTT. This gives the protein CASSLSGGVDTQYF.

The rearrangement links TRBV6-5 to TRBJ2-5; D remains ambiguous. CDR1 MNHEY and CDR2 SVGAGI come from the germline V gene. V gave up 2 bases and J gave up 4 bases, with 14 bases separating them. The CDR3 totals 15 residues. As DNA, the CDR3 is TGTGCCAGCAGTTACCTGGGTCGGGTGGGAGAGACCCAGTACTTC. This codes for CASSYLGRVGETQYF.

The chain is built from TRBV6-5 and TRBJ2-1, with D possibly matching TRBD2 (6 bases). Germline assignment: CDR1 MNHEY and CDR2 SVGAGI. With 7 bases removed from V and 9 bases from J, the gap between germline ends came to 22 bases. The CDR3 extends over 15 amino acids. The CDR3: CASTRRRDGVAEQFF. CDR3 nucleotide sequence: TGTGCCAGCACCAGAAGGAGGGACGGCGTGGCTGAGCAGTTCTTC.

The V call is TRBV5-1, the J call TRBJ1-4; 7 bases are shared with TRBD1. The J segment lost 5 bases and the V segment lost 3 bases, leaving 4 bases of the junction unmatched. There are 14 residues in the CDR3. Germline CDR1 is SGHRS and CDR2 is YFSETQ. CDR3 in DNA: TGCGCCAGCAGCTCGGGACAGCCGAATGAAAAACTGTTTTTT. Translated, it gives CASSSGQPNEKLFF.

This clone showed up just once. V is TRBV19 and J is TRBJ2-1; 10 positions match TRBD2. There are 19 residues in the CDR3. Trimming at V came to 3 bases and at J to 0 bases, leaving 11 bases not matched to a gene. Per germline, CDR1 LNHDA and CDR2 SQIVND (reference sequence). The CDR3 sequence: CASSIQTSGASSSYNEQFF. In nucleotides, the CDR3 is TGTGCCAGTAGTATCCAAACTAGCGGGGCATCGAGCTCCTACAATGAGCAGTTCTTC.

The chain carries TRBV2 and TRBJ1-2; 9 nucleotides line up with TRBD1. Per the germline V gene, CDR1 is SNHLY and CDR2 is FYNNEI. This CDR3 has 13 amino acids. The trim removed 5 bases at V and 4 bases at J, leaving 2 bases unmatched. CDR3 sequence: CASSLTGGYGYTF. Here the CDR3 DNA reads TGTGCCAGCAGTTTGACAGGGGGCTATGGCTACACCTTC. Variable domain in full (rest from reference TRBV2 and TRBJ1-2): EPEVTQTPSHQVTQMGQEVILRCVPISNHLYFYWYRQILGQKVEFLVSFYNNEISEKSEIFDDQFSVERPDGSNFTLKIRSTKLEDSAMYFCASSLTGGYGYTFGSGTRLTVV.

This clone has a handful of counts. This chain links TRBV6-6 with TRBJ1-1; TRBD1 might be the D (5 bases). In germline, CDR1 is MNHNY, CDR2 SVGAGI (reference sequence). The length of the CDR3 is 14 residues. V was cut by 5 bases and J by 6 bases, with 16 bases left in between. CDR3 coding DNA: TGTGCCAGCAGTCCCAATAGGGGAGGTGCTGAAGCTTTCTTT. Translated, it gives CASSPNRGGAEAFF.

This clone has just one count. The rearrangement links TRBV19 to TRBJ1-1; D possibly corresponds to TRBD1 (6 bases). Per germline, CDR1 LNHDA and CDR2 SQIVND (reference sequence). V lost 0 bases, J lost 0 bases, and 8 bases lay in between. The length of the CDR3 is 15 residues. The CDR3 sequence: CASSIEDSMNTEAFF. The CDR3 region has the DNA TGTGCCAGTAGTATAGAGGACAGCATGAACACTGAAGCTTTCTTT.

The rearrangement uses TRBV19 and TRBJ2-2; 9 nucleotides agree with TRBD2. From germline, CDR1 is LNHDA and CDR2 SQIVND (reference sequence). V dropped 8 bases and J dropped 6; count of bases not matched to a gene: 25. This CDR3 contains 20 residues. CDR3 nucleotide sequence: TGTGCCAGTGGTACGCTTGGGGCAGGGGTGTCGGGACTAGCTGCCGGGGAGCTGTTTTTT. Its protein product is CASGTLGAGVSGLAAGELFF.